Detailed here is one TCR beta chain. This specimen comes from a study of human CD8 memory T cell subsets. The CDR3 has 13 residues. Germline V CDR1 and CDR2: LGHDT, YNNKEL (reference sequence). A UMI-labeled 5' RACE approach was the method that produced the TCR beta libraries. TCRdb reanalyzed the 5' RACE reads, giving one entry per CDR3 protein sequence and no DNA. Its listing shows 7,500 to 8,500 distinct CDR3 sequences. From healthy donors, buffy coats were the source of the PBMC. Negative magnetic separation was used for the enrichment of total CD8+ T cells. The receptor comes from a human donor in good health. The sequencing input was CD8+ T cells from PBMCs. The gene calls are TRBV3-1 and TRBJ2-5. CDR3: CASSQVGPKTQYF.